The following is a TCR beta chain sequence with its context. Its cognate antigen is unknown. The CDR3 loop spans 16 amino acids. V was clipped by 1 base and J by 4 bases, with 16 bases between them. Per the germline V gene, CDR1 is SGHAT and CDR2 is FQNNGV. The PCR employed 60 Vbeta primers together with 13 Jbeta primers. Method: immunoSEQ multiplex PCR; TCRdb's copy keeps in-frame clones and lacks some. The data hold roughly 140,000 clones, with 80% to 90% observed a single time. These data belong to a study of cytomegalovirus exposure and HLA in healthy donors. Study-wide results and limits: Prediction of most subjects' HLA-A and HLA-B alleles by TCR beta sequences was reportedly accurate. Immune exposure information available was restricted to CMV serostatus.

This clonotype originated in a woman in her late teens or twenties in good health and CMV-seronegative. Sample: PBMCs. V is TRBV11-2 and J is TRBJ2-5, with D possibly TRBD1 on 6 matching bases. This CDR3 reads CASSLGPLGGRETQYF. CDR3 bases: TGTGCCAGCAGCTTAGGGCCCCTAGGGGGTAGAGAGACCCAGTACTTC.